A selection of T cell receptor beta chains follows, all from one sample in a study of shared clonotypes between healthy human individuals. The assay was immunoSEQ multiplex PCR, and TCRdb's table has in-frame clones only and misses some. The data contain some 470,000 clones, 76% of them singletons. The sample was PBMCs. All receptors come from a woman aged 40 to 50 in good health. Some clones in this sample may be carry-over from other donors' samples. The CDR3 runs from the conserved cysteine through the conserved F or W. The D gene is left open where the match is weak. The size field is filled for only some rows; it gives once, few, many or a size class.

size | J | D | V | CDR3 | DNA
. | TRBJ2-5 | . | TRBV6-1 | CASSESGGSQETQYF | TGTGCCAGCAGTGAATCGGGCGGTTCCCAAGAGACCCAGTACTTC
. | TRBJ2-7 | TRBD1 | TRBV10-3 | CAISEAGGRNEQYF | TGTGCCATCAGTGAGGCAGGGGGCAGGAACGAGCAGTACTTC
. | TRBJ1-1 | TRBD1 | TRBV19 | CASSPSRQGGTEAFF | TGTGCCAGTAGTCCGTCCCGACAGGGCGGCACTGAAGCTTTCTTT
. | TRBJ1-4 | . | TRBV10-2 | CASSDGGANEKLFF | TGCGCCAGCAGTGATGGGGGGGCGAATGAAAAACTGTTTTTT
. | TRBJ1-5 | . | TRBV27 | CASSLQGPNQPQHF | TGTGCCAGCAGTCTCCAGGGGCCCAATCAGCCCCAGCATTTT
. | TRBJ1-1 | . | TRBV2 | CASSLTGGLGTEAFF | TGTGCCAGCAGTTTAACCGGGGGCCTCGGCACTGAAGCTTTCTTT
. | TRBJ1-2 | . | TRBV4-2 | CASSLSGLSYGYTF | TGTGCCAGCAGCCTTTCCGGACTGAGCTATGGCTACACCTTC
. | TRBJ1-5 | . | TRBV28 | CASSLVRAGDSGQPQHF | TGTGCCAGCAGTTTAGTTCGGGCAGGGGATTCGGGGCAGCCCCAGCATTTT
. | TRBJ2-1 | TRBD2 | TRBV10-2 | CASRLAGPSEQFF | TGCGCCAGCAGGTTAGCGGGGCCCAGTGAGCAGTTCTTC
once | TRBJ2-7 | TRBD1 | TRBV6-4 | CASSGLEEGQGFYEQYF | TGTGCCAGCAGCGGACTGGAGGAGGGACAGGGTTTCTACGAGCAGTACTTC
once | TRBJ1-1 | TRBD1 | TRBV30 | CAWRTGGDTEAFF | TGTGCCTGGAGGACAGGGGGGGACACTGAAGCTTTCTTT